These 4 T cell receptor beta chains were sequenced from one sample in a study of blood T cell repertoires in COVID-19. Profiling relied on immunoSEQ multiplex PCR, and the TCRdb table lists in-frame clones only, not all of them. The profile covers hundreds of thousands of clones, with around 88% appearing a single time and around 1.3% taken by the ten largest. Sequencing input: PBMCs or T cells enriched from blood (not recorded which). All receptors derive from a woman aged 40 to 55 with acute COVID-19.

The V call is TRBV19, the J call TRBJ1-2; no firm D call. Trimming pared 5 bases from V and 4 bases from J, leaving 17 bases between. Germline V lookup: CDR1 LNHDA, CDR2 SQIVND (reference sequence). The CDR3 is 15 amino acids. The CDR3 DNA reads TGTGCCAGTAGTGCCGGTGGGTCGGGAGGCTATGGCTACACCTTC. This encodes CASSAGGSGGYGYTF.

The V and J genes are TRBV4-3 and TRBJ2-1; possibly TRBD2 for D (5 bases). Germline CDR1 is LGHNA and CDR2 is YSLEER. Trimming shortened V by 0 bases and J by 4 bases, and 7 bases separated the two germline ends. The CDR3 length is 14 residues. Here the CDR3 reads CASSQELVYNEQFF. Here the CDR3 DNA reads TGCGCCAGCAGCCAAGAACTAGTATACAATGAGCAGTTCTTC.

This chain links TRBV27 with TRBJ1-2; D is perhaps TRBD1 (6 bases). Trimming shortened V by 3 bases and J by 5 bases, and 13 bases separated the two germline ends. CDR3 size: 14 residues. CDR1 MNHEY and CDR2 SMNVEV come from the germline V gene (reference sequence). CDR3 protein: CASSFQGRGYGYTF. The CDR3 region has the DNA TGTGCCAGCAGTTTTCAGGGGCGCGGATATGGCTACACCTTC.

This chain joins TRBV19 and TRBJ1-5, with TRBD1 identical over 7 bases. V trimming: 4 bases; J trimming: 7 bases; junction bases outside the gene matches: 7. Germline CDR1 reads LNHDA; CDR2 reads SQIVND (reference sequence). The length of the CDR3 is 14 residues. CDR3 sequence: CASSKTGPGQPQHF. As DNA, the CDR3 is TGTGCCAGTAGTAAGACAGGGCCTGGACAGCCCCAGCATTTT.